The 24 T cell receptor beta chains presented below share a single source sample, sequenced in a study of long-term antiretroviral therapy in people with HIV. Samples were assayed with immunoSEQ v3.0 at survey level. Sequencing used immunoSEQ multiplex PCR; TCRdb keeps in-frame clones, though not all of them. The sample carries around 25,000 clones, 70% to 90% recorded once. The specimen comprised unsorted PBMCs, sampled 1.9 years after starting antiretroviral therapy. These receptors were obtained from a woman aged 25 to 45 with HIV.

This clone was seen only a few times. The chain employs TRBV29-1 and TRBJ2-5, with 8 positions matching TRBD1. CDR3 length: 14 amino acids. V gave up 1 base and J gave up 1 base; unmatched junction bases: 2. From germline, CDR1 is SQVTM and CDR2 ANQGSEA. The CDR3 DNA sequence: TGCAGCGTTGAAGGGACAGGGCCCCAAGAGACCCAGTACTTC. It is translated as CSVEGTGPQETQYF.

Only a few counts were recorded for this clone. The rearrangement links TRBV7-9 to TRBJ1-2; TRBD1 agrees at 8 bases. The ends lost 4 bases at V and 7 bases at J; junction bases unmatched: 8. Germline CDR1 SEHNR, CDR2 FQNEAQ (reference sequence). This CDR3 has 14 amino acids. CDR3 loop: CASSWSGTGSGYTF. The CDR3 region has the DNA TGTGCCAGCAGCTGGTCCGGGACAGGATCTGGCTACACCTTC. The full variable domain, rest sourced from reference TRBV7-9 and TRBJ1-2, is DTGVSQNPRHKITKRGQNVTFRCDPISEHNRLYWYRQTLGQGPEFLTYFQNEAQLEKSRLLSDRFSAERPKGSFSTLEIQRTEQGDSAMYLCASSWSGTGSGYTFGSGTRLTVV.

The chain is built from TRBV29-1 and TRBJ2-7, with a possible D match to TRBD1 (7 bases). The CDR3 totals 12 residues. CDR1 and CDR2 from the germline V gene are SQVTM and ANQGSEA. V was trimmed by 6 bases and J by 6 bases, leaving 15 bases between them. The CDR3 DNA sequence: TGCAGCGTGATCCGACAGGGAGGCGAGCAGTACTTC. Translating gives CSVIRQGGEQYF.

The V call is TRBV27, the J call TRBJ2-7; D possibly corresponds to TRBD2 (6 bases). V lost 6 bases, J lost 3 bases, and 15 bases lay in between. Germline-derived CDR1 and CDR2 are MNHEY and SMNVEV (reference sequence). There are 14 residues in the CDR3. CDR3 nucleotide sequence: TGTGCCAGCAGACCCGGAGGGACCCGCTACGAGCAGTACGTC. Translating it yields CASRPGGTRYEQYV.

This chain connects TRBV6-5 to TRBJ2-5; possibly TRBD2 for D (5 bases). Between the trimmed V and J ends, which lost 7 bases and 9 bases, there was a span of 18 bases. CDR1 is MNHEY and CDR2 is SVGAGI in the germline V gene. This CDR3 contains 13 residues. Here the CDR3 reads CASKVEAQAAQYF. Written as DNA, the CDR3 is TGTGCCAGCAAAGTTGAGGCCCAAGCGGCCCAGTACTTC.

This clone was seen a few times. The CDR3 DNA reads as TGTGCCTCTTCAACACCAAATTCACCCCTCCACTTT. As protein: CASSTPNSPLHF. This sequence joins TRBV7-6 and TRBJ1-6; no clear D. Germline V gene sequence: CDR1 SGHVS, CDR2 FNYEAQ. This CDR3 is 12 amino acids long. Trimming shortened V by 11 bases and J by 7 bases, and 12 bases separated the two germline ends. Based on the CDR3 plus reference TRBV7-6 and TRBJ1-6, the full variable domain is GAGVSQSPRYKVTKRGQDVALRCDPISGHVSLYWYRQALGQGPEFLTYFNYEAQQDKSGLPNDRFSAERPEGSISTLTIQRTEQRDSAMYRCASSTPNSPLHFGNGTRLTVT.

The chain has TRBV19 and TRBJ2-2; D unclear. Germline-derived CDR1 and CDR2 are LNHDA and SQIVND (reference sequence). V was cut by 9 bases and J by 7 bases, with 24 bases left in between. CDR3 size: 16 residues. The CDR3 sequence: CASRAPTFGFGGELFF. The CDR3 DNA reads as TGTGCCAGCCGGGCCCCTACCTTTGGGTTTGGCGGGGAGCTGTTTTTT. The full variable domain, with the rest looked up from reference TRBV19 and TRBJ2-2, is DGGITQSPKYLFRKEGQNVTLSCEQNLNHDAMYWYRQDPGQGLRLIYYSQIVNDFQKGDIAEGYSVSREKKESFPLTVTSAQKNPTAFYLCASRAPTFGFGGELFFGEGSRLTVL.

V and J are TRBV9 and TRBJ1-2; 10 bases match TRBD1. The junction had 6 bases not matched to a gene; V was cut back by 3 bases and J by 4 bases. The CDR3 sequence is 15 residues long. Germline V gives CDR1 SGDLS, CDR2 YYNGEE. This chain's CDR3 is CASSATGGMGYGYTF. For the CDR3, the DNA is TGTGCCAGCAGCGCGACAGGGGGCATGGGCTATGGCTACACCTTC.

The chain uses TRBV15 and TRBJ2-1; D unclear. Per germline, CDR1 LNHNV and CDR2 YYDKDF (reference sequence). This CDR3 spans 13 amino acids. V lost 1 base and J lost 4, with 5 bases in between. The CDR3 region is CATSRAPYNEQFF. The CDR3 region has the DNA TGTGCCACCAGCAGAGCACCGTACAATGAGCAGTTCTTC.

The J gene is TRBJ1-2, the V gene TRBV5-6; D ambiguous. This CDR3 contains 14 residues. Germline V lookup: CDR1 SGHDT, CDR2 YYEEEE. Trimming removed 5 bases from V and 0 bases from J, with 11 bases in between. The CDR3 region is CASRWFGPNYGYTF. The CDR3 DNA sequence: TGTGCCAGCAGGTGGTTTGGCCCTAACTATGGCTACACCTTC.

J is TRBJ2-1 and V is TRBV2, with D possibly called TRBD1 or TRBD2 (5 bases each). V lost 4 bases, J lost 6 bases, and 13 bases lay in between. This CDR3 has 14 residues. Germline V CDR1 and CDR2: SNHLY, FYNNEI. This CDR3 reads CASSVGAAGNEQFF. CDR3 bases: TGTGCCAGCAGTGTCGGGGCAGCAGGCAATGAGCAGTTCTTC.

Only a few counts were recorded for this clone. The chain combines TRBV5-6 with TRBJ1-6; possible D gene TRBD1, 5 bases. V lost 1 base and J lost 11, with 16 bases in between. The CDR3 totals 15 residues. Germline values: CDR1 SGHDT, CDR2 YYEEEE. For the CDR3, the DNA is TGTGCCAGCAGCTTGATGGGGCTCGGGAGCGCACCCCTCCACTTT. Its translation: CASSLMGLGSAPLHF. Full variable domain (rest looked up from reference TRBV5-6 and TRBJ1-6): DAGVTQSPTHLIKTRGQQVTLRCSPKSGHDTVSWYQQALGQGPQFIFQYYEEEERQRGNFPDRFSGHQFPNYSSELNVNALLLGDSALYLCASSLMGLGSAPLHFGNGTRLTVT.

This clone was detected once. The chain recombines TRBV6-1 with TRBJ2-7; 8 positions match TRBD1. The CDR3 totals 14 residues. The V segment lost 5 bases and the J segment 2 bases; nucleotides outside the gene matches: 5. Germline CDR1 is MNHNS and CDR2 is SASEGT. The chain's CDR3 is CASSSQQGAYEQYV. CDR3 coding DNA: TGTGCCAGCAGTTCCCAACAGGGGGCCTACGAGCAGTACGTC.

This chain links TRBV11-2 with TRBJ2-5; D gene unclear. Germline CDR1 reads SGHAT; CDR2 reads FQNNGV. The CDR3 is 12 amino acids. Trimming stripped 4 bases from V and 5 bases from J, with 8 bases between. The CDR3 DNA reads as TGTGCCAGCAGCTCGAGTTATGAGACCCAGTACTTC. Encoded protein: CASSSSYETQYF.

This clone is medium-sized within its sample. This sequence joins TRBV6-5 and TRBJ1-2, with no clear D. The V end was cut by 4 bases, the J end by 1 base, with 7 bases between. The CDR3 is 13 amino acids. Germline CDR1 MNHEY, CDR2 SVGAGI. Here the CDR3 DNA reads TGTGCCAGCAGTTTGGGCAGTAACTATGGCTACACCTTC. The encoded protein is CASSLGSNYGYTF.

The chain carries TRBV29-1 and TRBJ2-1; TRBD2 aligns across 14 bases. CDR1 is SQVTM, CDR2 ANQGSEA, per germline. V was clipped by 5 bases and J by 8 bases; unmatched bases: 8. CDR3 size: 15 residues. The CDR3 reads CSVKKTSGGAYEQFF. In nucleotides, the CDR3 is TGCAGCGTTAAAAAGACTAGCGGGGGGGCCTATGAGCAGTTCTTC.

V gene TRBV6-5 combines with J gene TRBJ1-6; D is unresolved. The CDR3 is made up of 13 amino acids. CDR1 is MNHEY and CDR2 is SVGAGI in the germline V gene. The V gene lost 7 bases and the J gene lost 10 bases, with 14 bases spanning the gap. The CDR3 DNA reads as TGTGCCAGCACTCCGGGGATAGGGTCACCCCTCCACTTT. Protein: CASTPGIGSPLHF.

The V and J genes are TRBV4-2 and TRBJ1-1; D may be TRBD1 (6 bases). Trimming removed 4 bases from V and 1 base from J, with 25 bases in between. Germline CDR1 LGHNA, CDR2 YNFKEQ. This CDR3 has 19 amino acids. This chain's CDR3 is CASSPPPDRRGPPNTEAFF. The DNA of the CDR3 is TGTGCCAGCAGCCCCCCCCCAGACAGGAGGGGACCCCCGAACACTGAAGCTTTCTTT.

Here the CDR3 DNA reads TGTGCCAGTAGTTCAATGACAGGGTTTAATTCACCCCTCCACTTT. It yields the protein CASSSMTGFNSPLHF. V and J are TRBV19 and TRBJ1-6; 7 nucleotides align to TRBD1. Germline values: CDR1 LNHDA, CDR2 SQIVND (reference sequence). Trimming at V came to 5 bases and at J to 6 bases, leaving 7 bases not matched to a gene. The CDR3 sequence is 15 residues long.

The chain combines TRBV5-1 with TRBJ1-1; TRBD1 matches at 7 bases. Germline V gene data show CDR1 as SGHRS and CDR2 as YFSETQ. CDR3 length: 15 residues. V gave up 3 bases and J gave up 0 bases; unmatched junction bases: 5. The DNA of the CDR3 is TGCGCCAGCAGCTCACCGACAGGGATGAACACTGAAGCTTTCTTT. It is translated as CASSSPTGMNTEAFF.

There are a few counts of this clone. The chain carries TRBV21-1 and TRBJ2-2; TRBD1, the table's D call, lacks a check against the DNA. TRBV21-1 is termed a pseudogene. The CDR3 covers 12 residues. The CDR3 loop is CALTGKVGELFF. The CDR3 region has the DNA TGTGCCTTGACAGGTAAAGTCGGGGAGCTGTTTTTT.

In its sample, this clone was seen a few times. The chain employs TRBV7-8 and TRBJ1-2; D gene uncertain. This CDR3 comprises 13 residues. V lost 5 bases and J lost 3, with 10 bases in between. CDR1 and CDR2 from the germline V gene are SGHVS and FQNEAQ. The CDR3 sequence: CASSQRSDYGYTF. The CDR3 nucleotides read TGTGCCAGCAGCCAGAGGTCCGACTATGGCTACACCTTC.

This clone has a single count. The chain has TRBV7-9 and TRBJ2-1, with 9 bases identical to TRBD2. Trimming removed 6 bases from V and 0 bases from J; junction bases left unmatched: 6. From germline, CDR1 is SEHNR and CDR2 FQNEAQ (reference sequence). The CDR3 sequence is 16 residues long. The CDR3 loop reads CASRPSGEGSYNEQFF. The DNA of the CDR3 is TGTGCCAGCAGACCTAGCGGGGAGGGCTCCTACAATGAGCAGTTCTTC.

V gene TRBV6-1 combines with J gene TRBJ1-1; D is unclear. The germline V and J ends were trimmed by 11 bases and 1 base, with 14 bases remaining between them. CDR3 length: 13 residues. Germline assignment: CDR1 MNHNS and CDR2 SASEGT. CDR3 nucleotides: TGTGCCGTCGGACGGGGAGGGAACACTGAAGCTTTCTTT. Amino acids: CAVGRGGNTEAFF.